This T cell receptor beta chain was sequenced during a study of T-cell memory formation after mild COVID-19. MiXCR, applied by TCRdb to the 5' RACE reads, yields one record per CDR3 protein. The profile covers 400,000 or so distinct CDR3 sequences, with about 20% appearing a single time and approximately 8.4% taken by the ten largest. This CDR3 is 15 amino acids long. The V end lost 1 base, the J end lost 5 bases, and 14 bases lay between the germline ends. Germline V gene lookup returns CDR1 SGHAT and CDR2 FQNNGV. The J gene is TRBJ1-1, the V gene TRBV11-2; D is unclear. The sequence was collected from an adult woman who had mild COVID-19 (a few samples of this study predate the infection). Cell type and time point are not known. Sequencing was performed on PBMCs or a T cell subset sorted from them (not recorded which). The CDR3 DNA follows: TGTGCCAGCAGCTTAGCGGCCCAGATTAAGACTGAAGCTTTCTTT. Its translation is CASSLAAQIKTEAFF.